This TCR beta chain was sequenced during a study of blood T cell repertoires in COVID-19. Study details: T cells, B-cell-depleted T cells, or PBMCs supplied cDNA or gDNA.

Germline V gene sequence: CDR1 LGHDT, CDR2 YNNKEL (reference sequence). Deletions cut 0 bases from V and 4 bases from J, with 6 bases between. This CDR3 spans 14 amino acids. In the study's own analysis: Estimation of nucleated cell counts was performed using reference gene primer amplification. Sequencing was performed with immunoSEQ multiplex PCR; in TCRdb, only in-frame clones are kept and a portion is missing. V and J calls and clone size follow that table, whereas D and trimming were derived from the DNA. The sample gives 75,000 to 100,000 clones, around 87% of which show up once; 7.4% is in the top ten.

This TCR derives from a human donor with acute or convalescent COVID-19. The donor label of this sample is uncertain. Material: peripheral blood. The chain couples TRBV3-1 (or the pseudogene TRBV3-2) to TRBJ2-2; TRBD2 is a possible D gene (5 bases). As DNA, the CDR3 is TGTGCCAGCAGCCAAGAGAGGGTCACCGGGGAGCTGTTTTTT. This encodes CASSQERVTGELFF.